A selection of T cell receptor beta chains follows, all from one sample in a study of post-analysis software for immune sequencing data. TCRdb processed the PCR reads anew with MiXCR; each CDR3 protein has one entry. The table lists over 250,000 distinct CDR3 sequences, 30% to 45% of them singletons. Sequencing was performed on blood. Every receptor here comes from a girl under 18 with multiple sclerosis. CDR3s include the opening cysteine and the closing phenylalanine or tryptophan. The order of the fields is V gene, clone size, D gene, J gene, CDR3 protein, CDR3 DNA. The D gene is left open where the match is weak. The listing skips clone size in some rows; elsewhere it reads once, few, many or a size class.

TRBV7-2	many	-	TRBJ2-5	CASSPLRGETQYF	TGTGCCAGCAGCCCACTCCGGGGGGAGACCCAGTACTTC
TRBV29-1	-	-	TRBJ2-7	CSVFPIESSF	TGCAGCGTGTTTCCGATCGAAAGTTCCTTC
TRBV6-5	once	-	TRBJ2-2	CASSYSSRGAGGELFF	TGTGCCAGCAGTTACTCCTCCCGGGGGGCGGGCGGGGAGCTGTTTTTT
TRBV12-3/TRBV12-4	-	TRBD1	TRBJ1-2	CASNRDSPLGGYTF	TGTGCCAGCAACCGGGACAGCCCCCTGGGAGGCTACACCTTC
TRBV20-1	few	-	TRBJ2-5	CSATNRGGKTQYF	TGCAGCGCGACCAACAGGGGAGGGAAGACCCAGTACTTC
TRBV28	many	TRBD1	TRBJ2-3	CASSADRATSDTQYF	TGTGCCAGCAGCGCGGACAGGGCCACTTCAGATACGCAGTATTTT
TRBV6-1	many	-	TRBJ1-2	CASSGPGTQGLGYTF	TGTGCCAGCAGTGGGCCCGGGACGCAGGGGCTCGGCTACACCTTC
TRBV3-1	few	-	TRBJ2-1	CASSRRRDVFNEQFF	TGTGCCAGCAGCCGACGCCGGGACGTGTTCAATGAGCAGTTCTTC
TRBV20-1	few	-	TRBJ1-2	CSARTLDTYGYTF	TGCAGTGCCAGAACCTTGGACACCTATGGCTACACCTTC
TRBV20-1	-	-	TRBJ1-3	CSARSPAGNTRYF	TGCAGTGCTAGGTCGCCGGCCGGAAACACCAGATATTTT
TRBV13	-	TRBD1	TRBJ2-7	CASSGWTGGDYEQYF	TGTGCCAGCAGCGGATGGACAGGGGGCGACTACGAGCAGTACTTC
TRBV28	-	-	TRBJ2-2	CASSFPVGGNAGELFF	TGTGCCAGCAGTTTCCCCGTTGGAGGGAATGCCGGGGAGCTGTTTTTT
TRBV5-1	many	-	TRBJ2-1	CASSLGQEYNEQFF	TGCGCCAGCAGCTTGGGACAGGAATACAATGAGCAGTTCTTC
TRBV18	few	-	TRBJ1-2	CASSPLDMGGYTF	TGTGCCAGCTCACCGCTGGACATGGGGGGCTACACCTTC
TRBV7-2	few	TRBD2	TRBJ2-1	CAGSPSGGAYHNEQFF	TGTGCCGGCAGTCCCAGCGGGGGGGCCTATCACAATGAGCAGTTCTTC
TRBV25-1	few	-	TRBJ2-2	CAVQGSGELFF	TGTGCCGTTCAAGGAAGTGGGGAGCTGTTTTTT
TRBV7-3	-	-	TRBJ2-7	CASSLSPWDEQYF	TGTGCCAGCAGCTTAAGTCCTTGGGACGAGCAGTACTTC
TRBV7-2	-	TRBD1	TRBJ2-5	CASSSNRGRETQYF	TGTGCCAGCAGCTCCAACAGGGGGCGAGAGACCCAGTACTTC
TRBV20-1	-	-	TRBJ2-7	CSASRGSEYEQYF	TGCAGTGCTTCCAGGGGTTCGGAGTACGAGCAGTACTTC
TRBV10-2	-	-	TRBJ1-2	CASRGSRLDKFGYTF	TGCGCCAGTCGGGGCAGCCGGCTGGATAAGTTTGGCTACACCTTC
TRBV27	many	-	TRBJ2-4	CASSLSIKNIQYF	TGTGCCAGCAGTTTATCGATTAAAAACATTCAGTACTTC
TRBV7-9	many	-	TRBJ1-5	CASSLAGGQPQHF	TGTGCCAGCAGCTTAGCGGGCGGACAGCCCCAGCATTTT
TRBV29-1	-	-	TRBJ1-3	CSAEPKQGNTIYF	TGCAGCGCCGAACCCAAACAGGGAAACACCATATATTTT
TRBV6-5	few	-	TRBJ2-5	CASSYLSPSDRQETQYF	TGTGCCAGCAGTTACCTTTCCCCTAGCGACCGACAAGAGACCCAGTACTTC
TRBV7-7	-	-	TRBJ1-1	CASSPAYSTEAFF	TGTGCCAGCAGCCCCGCATACTCCACTGAAGCTTTCTTT
TRBV20-1	few	-	TRBJ2-3	CSARAASTDTQYF	TGCAGTGCTAGGGCAGCTAGCACAGATACGCAGTATTTT
TRBV5-1	many	TRBD2	TRBJ2-1	CASYSSRAGGYYNEQFF	TGCGCCAGCTACTCTAGTCGTGCGGGGGGGTACTACAATGAGCAGTTCTTC
TRBV27	many	-	TRBJ2-1	CASSFDSYNEQFF	TGTGCCAGCAGTTTCGACTCCTACAATGAGCAGTTCTTC
TRBV28	-	-	TRBJ1-3	CASSLGGTPHTIYF	TGTGCCAGCAGTTTAGGTGGGACCCCGCACACCATATATTTT
TRBV4-2	many	TRBD1	TRBJ1-5	CASSQEGTANQPQHF	TGTGCCAGCAGCCAAGAGGGGACAGCCAATCAGCCCCAGCATTTT
TRBV4-1	many	TRBD1	TRBJ1-1	CASSQERTGGTEAFF	TGCGCCAGCAGCCAAGAACGGACAGGGGGTACTGAAGCTTTCTTT
TRBV20-1	-	-	TRBJ2-3	CSALSRISDTQYF	TGCAGTGCTCTAAGCAGGATCTCAGATACGCAGTATTTT